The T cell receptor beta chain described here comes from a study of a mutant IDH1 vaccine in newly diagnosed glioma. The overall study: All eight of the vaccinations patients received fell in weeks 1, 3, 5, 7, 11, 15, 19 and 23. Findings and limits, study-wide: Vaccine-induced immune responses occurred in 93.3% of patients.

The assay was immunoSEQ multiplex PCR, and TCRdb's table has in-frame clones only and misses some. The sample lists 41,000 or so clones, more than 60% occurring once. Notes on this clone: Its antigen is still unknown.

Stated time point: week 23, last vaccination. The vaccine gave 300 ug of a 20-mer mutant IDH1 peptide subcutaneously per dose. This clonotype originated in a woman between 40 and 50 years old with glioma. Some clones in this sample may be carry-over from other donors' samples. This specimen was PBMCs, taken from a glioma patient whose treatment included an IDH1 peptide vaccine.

The CDR3 DNA follows: TGTGCCAGCAGCGACAGGGGGTACCAAGAGACCCAGTACTTC. Its translation: CASSDRGYQETQYF. V usage is TRBV28 and J usage is TRBJ2-5, with 9 bases lining up with TRBD1. V lost 6 bases to trimming and J lost 0 bases; unmatched junction nucleotides: 2. Per germline, CDR1 MDHEN and CDR2 SYDVKM. The CDR3 contains 14 residues.